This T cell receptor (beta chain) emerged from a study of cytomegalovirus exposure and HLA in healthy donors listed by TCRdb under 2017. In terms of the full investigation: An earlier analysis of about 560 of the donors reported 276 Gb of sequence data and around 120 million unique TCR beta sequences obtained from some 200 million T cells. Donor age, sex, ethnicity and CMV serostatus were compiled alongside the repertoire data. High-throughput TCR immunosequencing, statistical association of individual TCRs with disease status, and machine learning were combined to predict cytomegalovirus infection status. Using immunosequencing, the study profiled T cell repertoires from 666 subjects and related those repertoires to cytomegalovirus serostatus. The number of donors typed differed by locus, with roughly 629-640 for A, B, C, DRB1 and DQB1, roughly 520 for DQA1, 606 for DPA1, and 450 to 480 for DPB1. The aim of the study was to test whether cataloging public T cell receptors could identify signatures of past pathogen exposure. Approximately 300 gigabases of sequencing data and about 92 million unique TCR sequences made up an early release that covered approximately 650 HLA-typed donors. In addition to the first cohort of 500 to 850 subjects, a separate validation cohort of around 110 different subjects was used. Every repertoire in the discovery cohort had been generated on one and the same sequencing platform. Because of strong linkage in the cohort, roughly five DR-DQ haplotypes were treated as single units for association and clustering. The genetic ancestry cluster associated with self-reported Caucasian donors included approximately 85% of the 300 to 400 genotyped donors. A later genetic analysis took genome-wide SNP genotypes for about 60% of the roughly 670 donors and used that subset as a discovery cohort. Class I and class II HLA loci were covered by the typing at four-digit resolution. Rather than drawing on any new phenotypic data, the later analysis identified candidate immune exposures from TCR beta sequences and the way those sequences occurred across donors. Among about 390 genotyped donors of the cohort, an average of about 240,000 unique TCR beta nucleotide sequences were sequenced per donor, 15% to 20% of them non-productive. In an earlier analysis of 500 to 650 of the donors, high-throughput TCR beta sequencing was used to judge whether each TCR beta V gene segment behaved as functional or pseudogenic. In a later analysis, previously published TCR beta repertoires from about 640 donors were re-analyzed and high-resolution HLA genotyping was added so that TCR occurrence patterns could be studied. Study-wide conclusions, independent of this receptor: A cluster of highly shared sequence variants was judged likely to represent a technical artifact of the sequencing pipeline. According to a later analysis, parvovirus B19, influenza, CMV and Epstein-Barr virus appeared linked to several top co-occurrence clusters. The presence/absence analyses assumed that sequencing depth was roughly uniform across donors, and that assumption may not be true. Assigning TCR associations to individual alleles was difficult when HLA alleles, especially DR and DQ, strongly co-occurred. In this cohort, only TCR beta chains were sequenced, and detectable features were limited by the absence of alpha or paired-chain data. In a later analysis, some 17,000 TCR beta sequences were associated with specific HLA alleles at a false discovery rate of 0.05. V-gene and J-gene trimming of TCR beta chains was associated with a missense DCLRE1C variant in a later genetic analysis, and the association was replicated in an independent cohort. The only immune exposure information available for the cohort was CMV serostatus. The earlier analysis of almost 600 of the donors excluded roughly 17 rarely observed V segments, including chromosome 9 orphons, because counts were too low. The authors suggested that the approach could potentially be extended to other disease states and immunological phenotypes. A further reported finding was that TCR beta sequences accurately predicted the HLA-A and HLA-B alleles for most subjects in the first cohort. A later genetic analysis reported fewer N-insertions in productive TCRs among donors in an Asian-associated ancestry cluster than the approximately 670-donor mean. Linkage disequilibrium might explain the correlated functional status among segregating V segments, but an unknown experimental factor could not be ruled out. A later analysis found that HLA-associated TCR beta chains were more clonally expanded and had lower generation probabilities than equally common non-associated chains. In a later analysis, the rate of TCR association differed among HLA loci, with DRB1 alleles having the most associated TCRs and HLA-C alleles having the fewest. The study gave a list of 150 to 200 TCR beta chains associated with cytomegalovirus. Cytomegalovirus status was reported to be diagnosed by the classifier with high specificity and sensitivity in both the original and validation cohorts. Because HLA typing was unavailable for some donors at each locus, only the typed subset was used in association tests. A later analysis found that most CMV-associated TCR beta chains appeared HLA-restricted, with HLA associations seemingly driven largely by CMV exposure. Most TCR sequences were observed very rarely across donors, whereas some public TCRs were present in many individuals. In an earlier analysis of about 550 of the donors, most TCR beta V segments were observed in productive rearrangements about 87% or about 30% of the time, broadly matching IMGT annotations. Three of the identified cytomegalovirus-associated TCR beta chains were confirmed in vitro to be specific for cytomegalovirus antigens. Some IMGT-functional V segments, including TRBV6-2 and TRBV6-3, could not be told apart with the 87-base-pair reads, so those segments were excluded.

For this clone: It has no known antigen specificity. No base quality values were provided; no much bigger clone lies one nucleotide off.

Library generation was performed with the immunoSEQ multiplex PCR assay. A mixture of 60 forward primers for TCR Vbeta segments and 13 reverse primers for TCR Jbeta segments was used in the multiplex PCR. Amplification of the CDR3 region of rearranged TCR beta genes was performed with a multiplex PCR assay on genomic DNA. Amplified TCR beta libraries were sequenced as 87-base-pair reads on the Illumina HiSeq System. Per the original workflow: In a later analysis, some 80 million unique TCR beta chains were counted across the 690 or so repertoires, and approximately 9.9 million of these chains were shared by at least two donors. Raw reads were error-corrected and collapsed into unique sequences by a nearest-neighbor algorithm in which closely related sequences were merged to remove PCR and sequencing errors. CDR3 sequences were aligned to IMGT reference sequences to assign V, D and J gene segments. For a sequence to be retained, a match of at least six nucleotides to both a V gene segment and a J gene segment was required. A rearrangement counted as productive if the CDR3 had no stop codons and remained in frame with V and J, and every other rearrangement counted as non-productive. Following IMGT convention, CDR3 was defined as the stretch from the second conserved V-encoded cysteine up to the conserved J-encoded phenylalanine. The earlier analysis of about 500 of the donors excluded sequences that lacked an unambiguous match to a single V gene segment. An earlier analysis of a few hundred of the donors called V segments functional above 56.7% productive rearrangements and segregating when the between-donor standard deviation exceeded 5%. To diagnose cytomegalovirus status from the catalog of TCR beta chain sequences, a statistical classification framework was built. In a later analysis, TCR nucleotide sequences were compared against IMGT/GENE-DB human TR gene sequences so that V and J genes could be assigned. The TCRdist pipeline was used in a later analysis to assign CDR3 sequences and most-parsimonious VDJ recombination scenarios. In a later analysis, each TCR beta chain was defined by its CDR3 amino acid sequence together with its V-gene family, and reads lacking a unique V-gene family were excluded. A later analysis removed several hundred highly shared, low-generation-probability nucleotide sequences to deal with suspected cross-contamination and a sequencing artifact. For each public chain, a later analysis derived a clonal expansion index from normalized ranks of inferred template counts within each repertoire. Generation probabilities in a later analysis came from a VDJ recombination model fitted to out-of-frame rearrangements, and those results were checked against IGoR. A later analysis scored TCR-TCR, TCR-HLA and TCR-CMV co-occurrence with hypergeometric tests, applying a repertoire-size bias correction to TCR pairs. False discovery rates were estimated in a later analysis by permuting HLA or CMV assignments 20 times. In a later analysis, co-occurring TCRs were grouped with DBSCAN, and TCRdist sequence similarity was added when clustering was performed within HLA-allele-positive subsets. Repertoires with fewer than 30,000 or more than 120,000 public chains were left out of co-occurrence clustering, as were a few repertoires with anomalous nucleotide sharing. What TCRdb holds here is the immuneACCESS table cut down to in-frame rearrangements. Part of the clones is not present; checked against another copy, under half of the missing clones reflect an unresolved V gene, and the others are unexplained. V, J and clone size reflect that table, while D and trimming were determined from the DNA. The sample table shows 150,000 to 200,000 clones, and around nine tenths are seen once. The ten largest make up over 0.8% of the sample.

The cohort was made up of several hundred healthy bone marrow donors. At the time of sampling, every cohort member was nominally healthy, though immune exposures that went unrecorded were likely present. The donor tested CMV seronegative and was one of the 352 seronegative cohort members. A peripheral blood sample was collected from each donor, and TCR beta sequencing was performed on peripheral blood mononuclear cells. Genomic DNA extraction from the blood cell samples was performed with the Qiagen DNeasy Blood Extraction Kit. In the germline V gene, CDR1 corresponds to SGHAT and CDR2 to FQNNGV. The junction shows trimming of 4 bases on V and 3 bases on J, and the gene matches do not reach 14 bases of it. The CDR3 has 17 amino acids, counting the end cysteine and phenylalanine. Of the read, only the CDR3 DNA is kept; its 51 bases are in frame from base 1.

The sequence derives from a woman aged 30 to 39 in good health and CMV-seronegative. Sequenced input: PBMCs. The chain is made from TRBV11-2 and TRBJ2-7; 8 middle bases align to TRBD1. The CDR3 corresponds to CASSSKIAGGAGYEQYF. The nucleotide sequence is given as TGTGCCAGCAGCTCGAAAATAGCAGGGGGCGCGGGCTACGAGCAGTACTTC.